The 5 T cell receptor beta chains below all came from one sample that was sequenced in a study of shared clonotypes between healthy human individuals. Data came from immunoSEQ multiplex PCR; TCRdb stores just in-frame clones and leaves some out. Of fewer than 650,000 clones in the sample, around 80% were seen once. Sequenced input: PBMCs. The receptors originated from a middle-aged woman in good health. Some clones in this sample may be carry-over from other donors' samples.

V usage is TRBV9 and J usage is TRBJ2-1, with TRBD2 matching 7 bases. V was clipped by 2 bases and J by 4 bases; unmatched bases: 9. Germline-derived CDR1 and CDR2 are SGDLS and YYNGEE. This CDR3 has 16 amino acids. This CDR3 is CASSVLSSGKYNEQFF. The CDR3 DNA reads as TGTGCCAGCAGCGTTCTCTCTAGCGGAAAGTACAATGAGCAGTTCTTC.

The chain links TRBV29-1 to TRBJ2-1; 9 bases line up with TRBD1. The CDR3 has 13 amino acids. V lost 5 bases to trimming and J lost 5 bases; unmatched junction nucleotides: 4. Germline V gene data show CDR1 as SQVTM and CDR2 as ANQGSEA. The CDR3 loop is CSVHRGLNNEQFF. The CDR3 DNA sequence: TGCAGCGTTCACAGGGGGCTAAACAATGAGCAGTTCTTC.

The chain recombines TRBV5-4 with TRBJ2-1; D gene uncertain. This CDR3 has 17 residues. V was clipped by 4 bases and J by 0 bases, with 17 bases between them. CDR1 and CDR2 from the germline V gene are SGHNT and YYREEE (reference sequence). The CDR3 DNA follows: TGTGCCAGCAGCCGGATATTCTCTAGGAGCTCCTACAATGAGCAGTTCTTC. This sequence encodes CASSRIFSRSSYNEQFF.

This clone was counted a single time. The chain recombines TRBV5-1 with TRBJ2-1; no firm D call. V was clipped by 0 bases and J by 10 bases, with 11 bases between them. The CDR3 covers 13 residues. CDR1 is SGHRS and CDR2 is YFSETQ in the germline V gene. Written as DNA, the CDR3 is TGCGCCAGCAGCTTGGAGGTCGGCAGGGAGCAGTTCTTC. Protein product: CASSLEVGREQFF.

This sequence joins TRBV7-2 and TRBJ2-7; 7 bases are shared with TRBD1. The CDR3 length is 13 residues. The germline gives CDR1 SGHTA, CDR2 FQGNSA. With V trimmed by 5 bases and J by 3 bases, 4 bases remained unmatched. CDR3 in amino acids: CASSRGQDYEQYF. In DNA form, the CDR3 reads TGTGCCAGCAGCCGAGGACAGGACTACGAGCAGTACTTC. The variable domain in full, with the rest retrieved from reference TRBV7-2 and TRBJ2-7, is GAGVSQSPSNKVTEKGKDVELRCDPISGHTALYWYRQSLGQGLEFLIYFQGNSAPDKSGLPSDRFSAERTGGSVSTLTIQRTQQEDSAVYLCASSRGQDYEQYFGPGTRLTVT.